The 5 T cell receptor beta chains below all came from one sample that was sequenced in a study of blood T cell repertoires in COVID-19. TCRdb's copy holds only in-frame clones and misses some; the assay was immunoSEQ multiplex PCR. The sample lists roughly 250,000 clones, more than 65% occurring once. Sequenced sample: peripheral blood. Receptor source: a woman between 35 and 50 years old with active or convalescent COVID-19.

This chain uses TRBV2 with TRBJ1-1, with D maybe TRBD1 (5 bases). This CDR3 is built from 14 residues. CDR1 is SNHLY, CDR2 FYNNEI, per germline. Trimming stripped 6 bases from V and 5 bases from J, with 16 bases between. CDR3 in amino acids: CASRAGTSQTEAFF. Written as DNA, the CDR3 is TGTGCCAGCAGGGCCGGGACTTCCCAGACTGAAGCTTTCTTT.

A word on this clone: The sample carries other DNA sequences with the same CDR3. The chain uses TRBV6-5 and TRBJ2-7, with 9 bases that match TRBD1. Germline values: CDR1 MNHEY, CDR2 SVGAGI. There are 14 residues in the CDR3. V gave up 4 bases and J gave up 2 bases; unmatched junction bases: 3. This chain's CDR3 is CASSSGTGTYEQYF. The DNA of the CDR3 is TGTGCCAGCAGTTCTGGGACAGGGACCTACGAGCAGTACTTC.

This clone has ten or more counts. This sequence joins TRBV5-4 and TRBJ2-7, with a possible D match to TRBD1 (6 bases). Germline CDR1 reads SGHNT; CDR2 reads YYREEE (reference sequence). This CDR3 is built from 14 residues. V gave up 0 bases and J gave up 7 bases, with 14 bases separating them. In nucleotides, the CDR3 is TGTGCCAGCAGCTTGGATGGGGGCTTGGGGGAGCAGTACGTC. Its protein is CASSLDGGLGEQYV.

The gene calls are TRBV28 and TRBJ1-2, with TRBD1 matching over 8 bases. Trimming took 2 bases from V and 6 from J; bases not matched to a gene: 8. Germline lookup yields CDR1 MDHEN and CDR2 SYDVKM. CDR3 length equals 15 residues. The CDR3 DNA follows: TGTGCCAGCAGTTTACTGCGACAGGGGCTCAATGGCTACACCTTC. Its translation is CASSLLRQGLNGYTF.

The V and J genes are TRBV29-1 and TRBJ2-6; 7 bases line up with TRBD2. The CDR3 covers 19 residues. From germline, CDR1 is SQVTM and CDR2 ANQGSEA. J lost 0 bases, V lost 4 bases, and 15 bases had no gene match. CDR3 nucleotides: TGCAGCGTTGGCTCGGGGAGGGGATCCTTTCTCTCTGGGGCCAACGTCCTGACTTTC. This sequence encodes CSVGSGRGSFLSGANVLTF.